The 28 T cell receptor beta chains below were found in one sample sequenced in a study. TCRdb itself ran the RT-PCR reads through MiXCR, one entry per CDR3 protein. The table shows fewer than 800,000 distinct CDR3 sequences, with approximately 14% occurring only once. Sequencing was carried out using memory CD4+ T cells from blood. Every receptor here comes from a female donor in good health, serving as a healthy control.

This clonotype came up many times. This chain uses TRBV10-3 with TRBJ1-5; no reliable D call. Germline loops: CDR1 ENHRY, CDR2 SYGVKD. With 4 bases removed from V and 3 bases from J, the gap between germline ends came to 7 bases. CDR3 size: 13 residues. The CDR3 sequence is CAISGEPNQPQHF. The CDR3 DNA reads TGTGCCATCAGTGGTGAGCCCAATCAGCCCCAGCATTTT.

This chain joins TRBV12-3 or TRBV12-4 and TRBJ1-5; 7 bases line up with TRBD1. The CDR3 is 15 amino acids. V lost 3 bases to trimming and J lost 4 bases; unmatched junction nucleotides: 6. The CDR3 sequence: CASSFTRGWNQPQHF. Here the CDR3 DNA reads TGTGCCAGCAGTTTCACCAGGGGGTGGAATCAGCCCCAGCATTTT.

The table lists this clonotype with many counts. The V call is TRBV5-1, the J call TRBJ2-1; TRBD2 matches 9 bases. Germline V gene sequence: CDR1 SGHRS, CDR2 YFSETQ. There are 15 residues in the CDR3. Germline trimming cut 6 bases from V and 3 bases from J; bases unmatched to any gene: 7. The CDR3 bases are TGCGCCAGCATGGGACTAGCTAGTATCTACAATGAGCAGTTCTTC. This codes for CASMGLASIYNEQFF.

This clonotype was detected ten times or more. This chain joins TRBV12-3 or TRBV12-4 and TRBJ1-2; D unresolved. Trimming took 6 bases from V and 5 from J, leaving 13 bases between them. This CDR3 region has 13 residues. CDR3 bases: TGTGCCAGCAGCATTGGACCGGGATATGGCTACACCTTC. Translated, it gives CASSIGPGYGYTF.

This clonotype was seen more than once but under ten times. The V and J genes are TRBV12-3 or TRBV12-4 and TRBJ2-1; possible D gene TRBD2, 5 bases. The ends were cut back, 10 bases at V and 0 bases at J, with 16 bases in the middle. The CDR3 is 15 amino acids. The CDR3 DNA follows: TGTGCCACGCAAAAGCGAGGGAGCTCCTACAATGAGCAGTTCTTC. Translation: CATQKRGSSYNEQFF.

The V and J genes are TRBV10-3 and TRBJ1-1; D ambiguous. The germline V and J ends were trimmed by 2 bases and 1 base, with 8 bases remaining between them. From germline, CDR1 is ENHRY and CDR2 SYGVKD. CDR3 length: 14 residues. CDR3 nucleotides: TGTGCCATCAGTGAGATACAGCAGAACACTGAAGCTTTCTTT. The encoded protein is CAISEIQQNTEAFF.

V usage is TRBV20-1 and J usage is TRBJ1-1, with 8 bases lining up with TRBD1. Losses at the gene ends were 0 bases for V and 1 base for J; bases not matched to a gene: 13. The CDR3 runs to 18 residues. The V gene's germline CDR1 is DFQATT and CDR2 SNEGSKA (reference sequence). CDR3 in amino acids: CSARDSRTGTTSNTEAFF. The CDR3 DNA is TGCAGTGCTAGAGATTCCAGGACAGGGACCACTTCGAACACTGAAGCTTTCTTT.

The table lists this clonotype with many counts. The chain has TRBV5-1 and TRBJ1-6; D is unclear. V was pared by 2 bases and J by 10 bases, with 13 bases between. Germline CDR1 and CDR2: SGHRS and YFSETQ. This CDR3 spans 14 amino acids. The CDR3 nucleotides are TGCGCCAGCAGCTTCCCGGACGGCGCGTCACCCCTCCACTTT. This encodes CASSFPDGASPLHF.

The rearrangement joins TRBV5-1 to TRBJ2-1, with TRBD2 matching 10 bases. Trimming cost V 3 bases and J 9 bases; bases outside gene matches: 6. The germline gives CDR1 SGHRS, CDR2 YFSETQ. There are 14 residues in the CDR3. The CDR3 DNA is TGCGCCAGCAGCTGGAGCGGGGGGGCATTTGAGCAGTTCTTC. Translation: CASSWSGGAFEQFF.

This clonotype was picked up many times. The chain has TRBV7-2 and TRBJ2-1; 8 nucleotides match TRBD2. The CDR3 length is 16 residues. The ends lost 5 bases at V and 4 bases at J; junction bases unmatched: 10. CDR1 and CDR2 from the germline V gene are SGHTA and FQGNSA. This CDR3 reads CASSPQTAGGYNEQFF. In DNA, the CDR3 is TGTGCCAGCAGCCCCCAAACCGCGGGGGGTTACAATGAGCAGTTCTTC.

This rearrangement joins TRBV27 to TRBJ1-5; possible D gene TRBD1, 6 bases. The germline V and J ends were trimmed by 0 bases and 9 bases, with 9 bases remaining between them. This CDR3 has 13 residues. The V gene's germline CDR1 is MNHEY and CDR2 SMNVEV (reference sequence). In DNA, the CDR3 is TGTGCCAGCAGTTTATCGCGGGGGCCGCCCCAGCATTTT. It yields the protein CASSLSRGPPQHF.

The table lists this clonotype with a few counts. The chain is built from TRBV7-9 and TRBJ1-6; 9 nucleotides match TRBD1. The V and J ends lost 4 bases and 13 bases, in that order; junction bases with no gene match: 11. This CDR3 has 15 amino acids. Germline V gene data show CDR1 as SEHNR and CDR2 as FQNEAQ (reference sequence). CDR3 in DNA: TGTGCCAGCAGCTCACCCGGGACAGGGTTTACCCCCCTCCACTTT. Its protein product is CASSSPGTGFTPLHF.

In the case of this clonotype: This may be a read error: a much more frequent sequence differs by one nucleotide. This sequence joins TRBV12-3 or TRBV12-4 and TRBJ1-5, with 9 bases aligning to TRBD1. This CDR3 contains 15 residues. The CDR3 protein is CVSSFVTGGNQPQHF. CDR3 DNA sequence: TGTGTCAGCAGTTTTGTGACAGGGGGTAATCAGCCCCAGCATTTT.

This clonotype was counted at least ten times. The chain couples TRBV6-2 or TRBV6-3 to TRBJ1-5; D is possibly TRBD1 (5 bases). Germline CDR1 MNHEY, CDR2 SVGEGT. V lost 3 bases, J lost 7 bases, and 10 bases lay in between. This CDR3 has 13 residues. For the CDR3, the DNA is TGTGCCAGCAGTTATGAAGGGGTCCAGCCCCAGCATTTT. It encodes CASSYEGVQPQHF.

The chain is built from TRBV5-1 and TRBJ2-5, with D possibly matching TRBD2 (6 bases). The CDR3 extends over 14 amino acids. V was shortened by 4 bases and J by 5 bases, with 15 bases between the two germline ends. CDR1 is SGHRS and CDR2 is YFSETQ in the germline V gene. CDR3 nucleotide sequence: TGCGCCAGCAGCGGAGGGGCGGTCGGGGAGACCCAGTACTTC. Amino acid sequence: CASSGGAVGETQYF.

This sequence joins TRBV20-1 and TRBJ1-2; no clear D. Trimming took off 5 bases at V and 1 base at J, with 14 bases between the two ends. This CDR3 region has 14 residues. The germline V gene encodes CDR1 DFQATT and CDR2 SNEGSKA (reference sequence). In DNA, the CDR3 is TGCAGTGCTCGGTCGAACGCTTATAACTATGGCTACACCTTC. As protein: CSARSNAYNYGYTF.

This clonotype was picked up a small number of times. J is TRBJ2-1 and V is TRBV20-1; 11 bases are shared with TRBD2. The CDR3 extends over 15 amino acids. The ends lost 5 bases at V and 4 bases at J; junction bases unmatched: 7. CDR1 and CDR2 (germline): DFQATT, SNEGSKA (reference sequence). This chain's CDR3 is CSAPWTSGRYNEQFF. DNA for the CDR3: TGCAGTGCTCCCTGGACTAGCGGGCGGTACAATGAGCAGTTCTTC.

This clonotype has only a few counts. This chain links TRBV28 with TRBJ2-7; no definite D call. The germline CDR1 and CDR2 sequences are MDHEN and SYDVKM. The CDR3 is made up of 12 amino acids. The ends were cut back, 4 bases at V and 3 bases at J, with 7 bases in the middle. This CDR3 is CASSSAIYEQYF. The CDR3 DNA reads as TGTGCCAGCAGTTCAGCAATCTACGAGCAGTACTTC.

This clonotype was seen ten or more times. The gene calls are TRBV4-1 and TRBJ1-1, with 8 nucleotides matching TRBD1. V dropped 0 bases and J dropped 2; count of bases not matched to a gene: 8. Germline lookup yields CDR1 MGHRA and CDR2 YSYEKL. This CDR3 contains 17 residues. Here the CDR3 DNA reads TGCGCCAGCAGCCAAGAGGACTTACAGGGGGTTAACACTGAAGCTTTCTTT. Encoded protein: CASSQEDLQGVNTEAFF.

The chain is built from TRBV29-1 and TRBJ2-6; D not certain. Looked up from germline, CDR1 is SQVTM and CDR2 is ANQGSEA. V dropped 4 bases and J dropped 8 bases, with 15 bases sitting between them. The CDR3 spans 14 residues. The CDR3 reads CSVARNTDSNVLTF. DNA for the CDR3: TGCAGCGTTGCAAGGAATACAGACTCCAACGTCCTGACTTTC.

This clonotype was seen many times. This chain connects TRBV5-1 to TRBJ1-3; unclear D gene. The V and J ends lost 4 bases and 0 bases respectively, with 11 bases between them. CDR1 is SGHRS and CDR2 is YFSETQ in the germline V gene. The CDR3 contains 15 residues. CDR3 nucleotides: TGCGCCAGCAGCCCGGGAGGGATCTCTGGAAACACCATATATTTT. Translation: CASSPGGISGNTIYF.

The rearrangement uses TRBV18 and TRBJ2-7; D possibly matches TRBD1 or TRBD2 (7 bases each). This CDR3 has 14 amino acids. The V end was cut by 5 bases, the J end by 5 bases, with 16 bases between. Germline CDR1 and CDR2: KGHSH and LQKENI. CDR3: CASSKQGGLDEQYF. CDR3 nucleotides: TGTGCCAGCTCAAAGCAGGGGGGGCTGGACGAGCAGTACTTC.

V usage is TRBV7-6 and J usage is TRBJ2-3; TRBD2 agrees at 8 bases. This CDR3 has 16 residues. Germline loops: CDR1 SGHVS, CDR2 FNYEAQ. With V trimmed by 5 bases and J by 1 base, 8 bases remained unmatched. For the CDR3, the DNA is TGTGCCAGCAGCCGAACCGGGACTAGGGGCACAGATACGCAGTATTTT. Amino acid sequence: CASSRTGTRGTDTQYF.

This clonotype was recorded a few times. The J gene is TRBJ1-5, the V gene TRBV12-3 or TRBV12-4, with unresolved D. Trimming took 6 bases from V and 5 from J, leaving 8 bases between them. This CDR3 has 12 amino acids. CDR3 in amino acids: CASSPDHQPQHF. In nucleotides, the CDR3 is TGTGCCAGCAGCCCTGACCATCAGCCCCAGCATTTT.

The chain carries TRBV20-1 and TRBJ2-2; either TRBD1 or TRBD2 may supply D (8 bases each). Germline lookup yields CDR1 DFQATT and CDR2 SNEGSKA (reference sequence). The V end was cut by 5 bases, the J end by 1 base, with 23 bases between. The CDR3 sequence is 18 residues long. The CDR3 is CSAPDREGRGGNTGELFF. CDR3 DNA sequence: TGCAGTGCTCCGGACAGGGAGGGCCGGGGGGGGAACACCGGGGAGCTGTTTTTT.

The CDR3 loop reads CASSTDRTTYNEQFF. The DNA of the CDR3 is TGTGCCAGCTCAACGGACAGAACAACTTACAATGAGCAGTTCTTC. V is TRBV18 and J is TRBJ2-1; TRBD1 might be the D (6 bases). The CDR3 extends over 15 amino acids. Per germline, CDR1 KGHSH and CDR2 LQKENI. V lost 5 bases, J lost 4 bases, and 15 bases lay in between.

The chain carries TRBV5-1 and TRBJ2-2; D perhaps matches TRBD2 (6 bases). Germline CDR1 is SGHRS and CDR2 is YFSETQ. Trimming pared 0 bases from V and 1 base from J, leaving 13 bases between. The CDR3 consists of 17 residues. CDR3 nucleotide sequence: TGCGCCAGCAGCTTGGCCTTGGGCGGGGAGAACACCGGGGAGCTGTTTTTT. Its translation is CASSLALGGENTGELFF. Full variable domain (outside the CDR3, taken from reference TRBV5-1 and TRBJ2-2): KAGVTQTPRYLIKTRGQQVTLSCSPISGHRSVSWYQQTPGQGLQFLFEYFSETQRNKGNFPGRFSGRQFSNSRSEMNVSTLELGDSALYLCASSLALGGENTGELFFGEGSRLTVL.

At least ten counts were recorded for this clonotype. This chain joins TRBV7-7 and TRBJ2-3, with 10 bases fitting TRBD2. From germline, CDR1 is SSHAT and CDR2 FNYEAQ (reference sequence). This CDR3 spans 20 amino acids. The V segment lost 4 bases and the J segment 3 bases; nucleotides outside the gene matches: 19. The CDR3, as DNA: TGTGCCAGCAGCTCCCACCGTGCTAGCGGGAGAAGCAGAAGGACAGATACGCAGTATTTT. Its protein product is CASSSHRASGRSRRTDTQYF. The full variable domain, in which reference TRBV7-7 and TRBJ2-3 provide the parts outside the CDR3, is GAGVSQSPRYKVTKRGQDVTLRCDPISSHATLYWYQQALGQGPEFLTYFNYEAQPDKSGLPSDRFSAERPEGSISTLTIQRTEQRDSAMYRCASSSHRASGRSRRTDTQYFGPGTRLTVL.